The 25 T cell receptor beta chains below all came from one sample that was sequenced in a study of blood T cell repertoires in COVID-19. This table comes from immunoSEQ multiplex PCR, and its TCRdb copy is limited to in-frame clones, with some not included. The sample yields about 110,000 clones, 70% to 80% seen once. The material sequenced was peripheral blood. The receptors stem from a man at least 80 years old with COVID-19, enrolled during active disease.

This clone was detected only a few times. V and J are TRBV20-1 and TRBJ1-1; D gene unclear. Germline V gives CDR1 DFQATT, CDR2 SNEGSKA (reference sequence). Trimming removed 3 bases from V and 6 bases from J, with 11 bases in between. This CDR3 is 12 amino acids long. The CDR3 coding sequence is TGCAGTGCTAGTTCATCGGGTGCTGAAGCTTTCTTT. Residues: CSASSSGAEAFF.

The chain uses TRBV4-3 and TRBJ2-1; the D is unclear. This CDR3 has 17 amino acids. The germline CDR1 and CDR2 sequences are LGHNA and YSLEER. V was trimmed by 0 bases and J by 3 bases, leaving 15 bases between them. CDR3 loop: CASSQERRGSYYNEQFF. The CDR3 bases are TGCGCCAGCAGCCAAGAAAGGCGAGGTAGCTACTACAATGAGCAGTTCTTC.

The chain has TRBV4-3 and TRBJ2-7, with 7 bases that match TRBD1. Germline V lookup: CDR1 LGHNA, CDR2 YSLEER. V shed 2 bases, J shed 4 bases, and the junction held 2 bases outside the gene matches. This CDR3 spans 13 amino acids. In DNA form, the CDR3 reads TGCGCCAGCAGCCAACACAGGGGATACGAGCAGTACTTC. Residues: CASSQHRGYEQYF.

The chain combines TRBV29-1 with TRBJ2-2; 7 nucleotides align to TRBD2. V was clipped by 2 bases and J by 6 bases; unmatched bases: 18. The CDR3 contains 18 residues. Per germline, CDR1 SQVTM and CDR2 ANQGSEA. DNA of the CDR3: TGCAGCGTTGAATCCCAGAAGAGAGGCGGACTAGGACCCGGGGAGCTGTTTTTT. It yields the protein CSVESQKRGGLGPGELFF.

The gene calls are TRBV20-1 and TRBJ2-2; D perhaps matches TRBD2 (5 bases). This CDR3 is 15 amino acids long. Deletions cut 5 bases from V and 4 bases from J, with 17 bases between. Germline-derived CDR1 and CDR2 are DFQATT and SNEGSKA (reference sequence). CDR3 sequence reads: CSARGLLDGTGELFF. The CDR3 nucleotides read TGCAGTGCTCGTGGACTCCTAGATGGCACCGGGGAGCTGTTTTTT.

V gene TRBV19 combines with J gene TRBJ1-5, with D perhaps TRBD1 (6 bases). V gave up 9 bases and J gave up 3 bases, with 15 bases separating them. Germline CDR1 is LNHDA and CDR2 is SQIVND (reference sequence). This CDR3 contains 14 residues. In DNA form, the CDR3 reads TGTGCCAGGGACAGAAAGGATTACAATCAGCCCCAGCATTTT. Translation gives CARDRKDYNQPQHF.

The rearrangement uses TRBV6-4 and TRBJ2-3; TRBD1 might be the D (6 bases). This CDR3 contains 15 residues. CDR1 is MRHNA and CDR2 is SNTAGT in the germline V gene. V lost 2 bases, J lost 0 bases, and 9 bases lay in between. This CDR3 is CASSDPGESTDTQYF. The DNA for the CDR3 is TGTGCCAGCAGTGACCCAGGGGAAAGCACAGATACGCAGTATTTT.

The genes are TRBV18 and TRBJ2-2; 9 bases are a match to TRBD2. Germline V gene lookup returns CDR1 KGHSH and CDR2 LQKENI. The CDR3 extends over 14 amino acids. Germline trimming cut 5 bases from V and 6 bases from J; bases unmatched to any gene: 4. In nucleotides, the CDR3 is TGTGCCAGCTCATTGGGACTAGCTGCCGGGGAGCTGTTTTTT. Translated: CASSLGLAAGELFF.

The chain carries TRBV5-4 and TRBJ2-5, with 9 bases that match TRBD1. The germline CDR1 and CDR2 sequences are SGHNT and YYREEE (reference sequence). V dropped 4 bases and J dropped 2; count of bases not matched to a gene: 6. The CDR3 extends over 15 amino acids. CDR3 residues: CASSRDRVAQETQYF. DNA of the CDR3: TGTGCCAGCAGCCGGGACAGGGTCGCACAAGAGACCCAGTACTTC.

V usage is TRBV5-1 and J usage is TRBJ2-1, with D perhaps matching TRBD2 (6 bases). The germline CDR1 and CDR2 sequences are SGHRS and YFSETQ. With 0 bases removed from V and 1 base from J, the gap between germline ends came to 8 bases. The CDR3 has 15 amino acids. CDR3 protein: CASSLEGTSYNEQFF. In nucleotides, the CDR3 is TGCGCCAGCAGCTTGGAAGGGACTTCCTACAATGAGCAGTTCTTC.

The chain is built from TRBV5-1 and TRBJ1-2; 7 bases are a match to TRBD1. The junction had 9 bases not matched to a gene; V was cut back by 3 bases and J by 7 bases. The V gene's germline CDR1 is SGHRS and CDR2 YFSETQ. This CDR3 contains 14 residues. The CDR3 region is CASSSGTVSGGYTF. CDR3 coding DNA: TGCGCCAGCAGCTCAGGGACAGTTTCGGGTGGCTACACCTTC.

This clone has more than one count but fewer than ten. This rearrangement joins TRBV5-4 to TRBJ2-1; TRBD1 is a possible D gene (5 bases). This CDR3 contains 15 residues. Trimming stripped 0 bases from V and 5 bases from J, with 12 bases between. CDR1 and CDR2 (germline): SGHNT, YYREEE (reference sequence). CDR3 coding DNA: TGTGCCAGCAGCTTGGAAGGGGTCCCACACAATGAGCAGTTCTTC. This codes for CASSLEGVPHNEQFF.

V and J are TRBV9 and TRBJ2-7; 10 bases are a match to TRBD2. V was clipped by 0 bases and J by 5 bases; unmatched bases: 5. CDR1 SGDLS and CDR2 YYNGEE come from the germline V gene. The CDR3 is 15 residues long. CDR3 protein: CASSVGSGRGNEQYF. DNA of the CDR3: TGTGCCAGCAGCGTAGGGAGCGGGAGGGGCAACGAGCAGTACTTC.

The chain carries TRBV6-5 and TRBJ1-2; TRBD1 matches 7 bases. Germline V gene data show CDR1 as MNHEY and CDR2 as SVGAGI. Trimming removed 2 bases from V and 5 bases from J; junction bases left unmatched: 5. The CDR3 length is 14 residues. CDR3 sequence: CASSYRGQEYGYTF. The CDR3 coding sequence is TGTGCCAGCAGTTACCGCGGACAGGAATATGGCTACACCTTC.

This rearrangement joins TRBV4-1 to TRBJ2-4; 7 bases fit TRBD1. This CDR3 comprises 15 residues. Germline V gene lookup returns CDR1 MGHRA and CDR2 YSYEKL. Trimming cost V 0 bases and J 10 bases; bases outside gene matches: 9. The CDR3 DNA is TGCGCCAGCAGCCAAGATAGGGTGGACAGGAGTATTCAGTACTTC. This gives the protein CASSQDRVDRSIQYF.

The chain couples TRBV6-2 or TRBV6-3 to TRBJ2-5; no clear D. V was clipped by 2 bases and J by 7 bases, with 5 bases between them. CDR3 length: 11 amino acids. Germline V gives CDR1 MNHEY, CDR2 SVGEGT. CDR3 bases: TGTGCCAGCAGTTACAGCGTGACCCAGTACTTC. It is translated as CASSYSVTQYF.

The V and J genes are TRBV28 and TRBJ1-1; TRBD1 aligns across 7 bases. In germline, CDR1 is MDHEN, CDR2 SYDVKM. The CDR3 runs 15 residues. The V gene end was trimmed by 3 bases and the J gene end by 4 bases; junction bases not matched to a gene: 8. The DNA of the CDR3 is TGTGCCAGCAGTTTCCCAAGACAGGGTTCCACTGAAGCTTTCTTT. It is translated as CASSFPRQGSTEAFF.

J is TRBJ1-2 and V is TRBV9, with TRBD1 matching 9 bases. Germline V lookup: CDR1 SGDLS, CDR2 YYNGEE. The V segment lost 0 bases and the J segment 1 base; nucleotides outside the gene matches: 4. This CDR3 region has 16 residues. The CDR3 nucleotides are TGTGCCAGCAGCGTAGGGGGGACAGGGATTAACTATGGCTACACCTTC. Translation: CASSVGGTGINYGYTF.

The chain links TRBV11-2 to TRBJ1-4; perhaps TRBD1 as D (6 bases). The CDR3 sequence is 15 residues long. The V gene lost 7 bases and the J gene lost 7 bases, with 19 bases spanning the gap. Germline values: CDR1 SGHAT, CDR2 FQNNGV. CDR3 sequence (DNA): TGTGCCAGCACCTCCGGGGGGCAATGGGGTGAAAAACTGTTTTTT. Amino acids: CASTSGGQWGEKLFF.

The chain is built from TRBV11-3 and TRBJ2-3; 9 positions match TRBD1. The V segment lost 5 bases and the J segment 2 bases; nucleotides outside the gene matches: 5. The CDR3 is 15 residues long. Germline-derived CDR1 and CDR2 are SGHNT and YENEEA. CDR3 in amino acids: CASSTGTGLTDTQYF. In nucleotides, the CDR3 is TGTGCCAGCAGCACCGGGACAGGGCTCACAGATACGCAGTATTTT.

The chain joins TRBV6-2 or TRBV6-3 to TRBJ2-5, with D perhaps matching TRBD1 (6 bases). The CDR3 totals 14 residues. The V and J ends lost 5 bases and 7 bases respectively, with 17 bases between them. The germline CDR1 and CDR2 sequences are MNHEY and SVGEGT. The CDR3 region has the DNA TGTGCCAGCAGTCTAGGAGACCTCAGGGGGACCCAGTACTTC. Amino acid sequence: CASSLGDLRGTQYF.

The chain carries TRBV25-1 and TRBJ2-7; 10 bases are shared with TRBD2. This CDR3 spans 14 amino acids. CDR1 and CDR2 (germline): MGHDK, SYGVNS. V shed 3 bases, J shed 5 bases, and the junction held 4 bases outside the gene matches. The CDR3 is CASSDSLAGDEQYF. The CDR3 nucleotides are TGTGCCAGCAGTGACAGTCTAGCGGGAGACGAGCAGTACTTC.

The chain carries TRBV6-5 and TRBJ2-2; 9 bases agree with TRBD2. The germline CDR1 and CDR2 sequences are MNHEY and SVGAGI. V shed 4 bases, J shed 5 bases, and the junction held 5 bases outside the gene matches. The CDR3 has 15 residues. The CDR3 region has the DNA TGTGCCAGCAGTTTAGCGGGAGCGGGGACCGGGGAGCTGTTTTTT. It is translated as CASSLAGAGTGELFF.

This clone was detected once. J is TRBJ1-1 and V is TRBV28; D ambiguous. This CDR3 region has 13 residues. Trimming shortened V by 6 bases and J by 3 bases, and 11 bases separated the two germline ends. Germline CDR1 MDHEN, CDR2 SYDVKM. The CDR3 sequence is CASSGTMDTEAFF. The CDR3 DNA sequence: TGTGCCAGCAGCGGAACTATGGACACTGAAGCTTTCTTT.

The chain has TRBV6-5 and TRBJ1-2, with D uncertain. The CDR3 length is 15 residues. CDR1 is MNHEY and CDR2 is SVGAGI in the germline V gene. Trimming cost V 6 bases and J 2 bases, with 16 bases left between them. This CDR3 is CASRPGVHPNYGYTF. The CDR3 nucleotides read TGTGCCAGCAGGCCCGGGGTCCACCCGAACTATGGCTACACCTTC.